This T cell receptor beta chain derives from a study of CD8+CD57+ T cells in acquired aplastic anemia. CDR3 and TCR beta VDJ profiling relied on genomic DNA as the template. TCRdb passed the reads through MiXCR, listing each CDR3 protein once. The table lists about 270,000 distinct CDR3 sequences, roughly 50% of them singletons. Study-wide points: It was found that roughly 29 CD8+ CDR3 sequences were shared between patients and controls.

For this clonotype: Its antigen is still unknown.

The CDR3 has 16 residues. The J segment lost 2 bases and the V segment lost 5 bases, leaving 9 bases of the junction unmatched. Source material: sorted CD4+, CD8+, or CD8+CD57+ T cells (not recorded which) from PBMCs. This TCR derives from a human donor with severe aplastic anemia or a healthy control (not recorded which). V is TRBV12-3 or TRBV12-4 and J is TRBJ2-3; TRBD2 aligns across 8 bases. The CDR3 nucleotides are TGTGCCAGCAGTGAACGAGGCGGGAGGATCACAGATACGCAGTATTTT. This codes for CASSERGGRITDTQYF.